Listed below are T cell receptor beta chains from one sample, sequenced in a study of blood T cell repertoires in COVID-19. Assay: immunoSEQ multiplex PCR; the TCRdb copy retains only in-frame clones and omits some. The sample holds 110,000 to 150,000 clones, more than 70% seen once. The material sequenced was peripheral blood. Receptors were obtained from a woman in her fifties or sixties with acute or convalescent COVID-19. CDR3s include the opening cysteine and the closing phenylalanine or tryptophan. Fields, in order: V gene, clone size, D gene, J gene, CDR3 protein, CDR3 DNA. A D gene is named only where the DNA matches it firmly. Clone size appears in some rows only: once, few, many, or a class for an expanded clone.

v_call: TRBV24-1; clone_size: NA; d_call: NA; j_call: TRBJ1-1; cdr3_aa: CATSPSGSTEAFF; cdr3_nt: TGTGCCACCAGCCCTTCAGGGTCCACTGAAGCTTTCTTT
v_call: TRBV11-2; clone_size: NA; d_call: TRBD1; j_call: TRBJ1-2; cdr3_aa: CASSSATGVGGYTF; cdr3_nt: TGTGCCAGCAGCTCCGCGACAGGGGTCGGGGGCTACACCTTC
v_call: TRBV11-3; clone_size: NA; d_call: TRBD1; j_call: TRBJ1-4; cdr3_aa: CASSPRTGRDGEKLFF; cdr3_nt: TGTGCCAGCAGCCCCCGGACAGGGAGGGATGGTGAAAAACTGTTTTTT
v_call: TRBV7-2; clone_size: NA; d_call: TRBD2; j_call: TRBJ2-3; cdr3_aa: CASSLAGGSTDTQYF; cdr3_nt: TGTGCCAGCAGCTTAGCGGGGGGGAGCACAGATACGCAGTATTTT
v_call: TRBV10-3; clone_size: NA; d_call: TRBD1; j_call: TRBJ1-5; cdr3_aa: CAIQGGLNQPQHF; cdr3_nt: TGTGCCATACAGGGGGGACTCAATCAGCCCCAGCATTTT
v_call: TRBV5-1; clone_size: NA; d_call: NA; j_call: TRBJ2-7; cdr3_aa: CASSFGGTGLNEQYF; cdr3_nt: TGCGCCAGCAGCTTCGGCGGAACAGGGCTCAACGAGCAGTACTTC
v_call: TRBV14; clone_size: NA; d_call: NA; j_call: TRBJ1-2; cdr3_aa: CASSQDGTANYGYTF; cdr3_nt: TGTGCCAGCAGCCAAGACGGGACTGCTAACTATGGCTACACCTTC
v_call: TRBV4-3; clone_size: NA; d_call: TRBD2; j_call: TRBJ2-1; cdr3_aa: CASSQVWAGGKMHEQFF; cdr3_nt: TGCGCCAGCAGCCAGGTTTGGGCGGGGGGGAAAATGCATGAGCAGTTCTTC
v_call: TRBV24-1; clone_size: NA; d_call: NA; j_call: TRBJ2-7; cdr3_aa: CATSASTGPQYF; cdr3_nt: TGTGCCACCAGTGCTTCGACAGGACCGCAGTACTTC
v_call: TRBV7-8; clone_size: NA; d_call: NA; j_call: TRBJ2-3; cdr3_aa: CATTLAGAPTDTQYF; cdr3_nt: TGTGCCACCACCCTGGCGGGGGCCCCCACAGATACGCAGTATTTT
v_call: TRBV5-1; clone_size: NA; d_call: TRBD2; j_call: TRBJ2-3; cdr3_aa: CASSSGLAGGYSTDTQYF; cdr3_nt: TGCGCCAGCAGCTCAGGACTAGCGGGGGGGTACAGCACAGATACGCAGTATTTT
v_call: TRBV19; clone_size: NA; d_call: TRBD2; j_call: TRBJ2-1; cdr3_aa: CASRAGSRVDEQFF; cdr3_nt: TGTGCCAGTAGAGCGGGATCCCGGGTCGATGAGCAGTTCTTC
v_call: TRBV3-1/TRBV3-2; clone_size: once; d_call: TRBD1; j_call: TRBJ2-1; cdr3_aa: CASSQEWDRVSNEQFF; cdr3_nt: TGTGCCAGCAGCCAAGAATGGGACAGGGTTTCCAATGAGCAGTTCTTC
v_call: TRBV4-2; clone_size: NA; d_call: TRBD2; j_call: TRBJ2-1; cdr3_aa: CASSQDPRGDNEQFF; cdr3_nt: TGTGCCAGCAGCCAAGACCCTCGGGGGGACAATGAGCAGTTCTTC
v_call: TRBV19; clone_size: NA; d_call: NA; j_call: TRBJ2-7; cdr3_aa: CASSPSRRGATPYEQYF; cdr3_nt: TGTGCCAGTAGCCCATCACGGCGCGGGGCCACCCCCTACGAGCAGTACTTC
v_call: TRBV5-4; clone_size: NA; d_call: TRBD1; j_call: TRBJ1-1; cdr3_aa: CASRDGQGRLNTEAFF; cdr3_nt: TGTGCCAGCAGAGACGGACAGGGCCGTTTGAACACTGAAGCTTTCTTT
v_call: TRBV5-1; clone_size: NA; d_call: NA; j_call: TRBJ1-1; cdr3_aa: CASSLTQRGEAFF; cdr3_nt: TGCGCCAGCAGCTTGACGCAGAGGGGGGAAGCTTTCTTT
v_call: TRBV19; clone_size: NA; d_call: TRBD1; j_call: TRBJ1-2; cdr3_aa: CASTNHRGRGYGYTF; cdr3_nt: TGTGCCAGTACCAACCACAGGGGTAGAGGCTATGGCTACACCTTC
v_call: TRBV5-1; clone_size: NA; d_call: TRBD2; j_call: TRBJ2-3; cdr3_aa: CASSYPSGGGSDTQYF; cdr3_nt: TGCGCCAGCAGCTACCCTAGCGGGGGGGGGTCAGATACGCAGTATTTT
v_call: TRBV30; clone_size: NA; d_call: NA; j_call: TRBJ2-3; cdr3_aa: CAWRGTDTQYF; cdr3_nt: TGTGCCTGGCGGGGCACAGATACGCAGTATTTT
v_call: TRBV11-2; clone_size: NA; d_call: TRBD2; j_call: TRBJ2-5; cdr3_aa: CASSLELAGNRETQYF; cdr3_nt: TGTGCCAGCAGTTTAGAACTAGCGGGTAATAGAGAGACCCAGTACTTC
v_call: TRBV28; clone_size: once; d_call: TRBD2; j_call: TRBJ2-5; cdr3_aa: CASSSGLAGGGRETQYF; cdr3_nt: TGTGCCAGCAGTTCGGGACTAGCGGGGGGCGGGAGAGAGACCCAGTACTTC
v_call: TRBV25-1; clone_size: NA; d_call: NA; j_call: TRBJ1-2; cdr3_aa: CASSDGGLGLDYGYTF; cdr3_nt: TGTGCCAGCAGTGATGGAGGTTTAGGGCTAGATTATGGCTACACCTTC
v_call: TRBV10-2; clone_size: NA; d_call: TRBD2; j_call: TRBJ2-3; cdr3_aa: CASSASGGHTDTQYF; cdr3_nt: TGCGCCAGCAGTGCCAGCGGGGGCCACACAGATACGCAGTATTTT